This T cell receptor (beta chain) was observed in a study of cytomegalovirus exposure and HLA in healthy donors. Study observations and caveats: In a later analysis, at a false discovery rate of 0.05, 15,000 to 20,000 TCR beta sequences were associated with HLA alleles. Most observed TCR sequences were rare, whereas some public TCRs were detected in many donors. Across donors, sequencing depth was assumed by presence/absence analyses to be roughly uniform.

To note about this clone: No antigen is known for it.

Vbeta (60) and Jbeta (13) primers were used in the PCR. Data came from immunoSEQ multiplex PCR; TCRdb stores just in-frame clones and leaves some out. The table shows 150,000 to 180,000 clones, with over 70% occurring only once. The sequence was collected from a man younger than 45 in good health and CMV-seropositive. Source material: PBMCs.

CDR3: CASGAVGRGENEQYF. Here the CDR3 DNA reads TGTGCCAGCGGGGCCGTCGGCAGGGGGGAGAACGAGCAGTACTTC. The gene calls are TRBV5-8 and TRBJ2-7; D possibly corresponds to TRBD1 (7 bases). The germline gives CDR1 SGHTS, CDR2 YDEGEE. Between the trimmed V and J ends, which lost 7 bases and 5 bases, there was a span of 22 bases. The CDR3 is 15 residues long.